The T cell receptor (beta chain) described here comes from a study of tumor-infiltrating lymphocytes in oesophageal squamous cell carcinoma. The CDR3 extends over 15 amino acids. From germline, CDR1 is SGHTA and CDR2 FQGNSA. As to this clonotype: The junction differs from germline at one of its ends, possibly a read error.

TCRdb analysed the PCR reads with MiXCR anew, one entry per CDR3 protein. The profile covers around 9,300 distinct CDR3 sequences, with 60% to 75% appearing a single time and 35% to 40% taken by the ten largest. This chain uses TRBV7-2 with TRBJ2-1; 7 bases align to TRBD1. This receptor was identified in a female donor with esophageal squamous cell carcinoma. Sequenced input: esophageal tumor tissue. The CDR3 is CASNSMTGSNSPLHF. CDR3 nucleotides: TGTGCCAGCAACTCGATGACAGGGAGCAATTCACCCCTCCACTTC.